A single sample is the source of the 20 T cell receptor beta chains below, sequenced in a study of blood T cells in healthy people across ages. A second PCR, run for roughly 7 to 11 cycles, used a sample-barcoded 5' primer plus a J-beta primer mix. A single record per CDR3 protein comes from TCRdb applying MiXCR to the 5' RACE reads. The profile shows about 640,000 distinct CDR3 sequences, 58% of them singletons. Source material: blood. The receptors derive from a man between 60 and 75 years old in good health.

This clonotype was counted a few times. The chain joins TRBV24-1 to TRBJ2-5, with no clear D. The germline gives CDR1 KGHDR, CDR2 SFDVKD. This CDR3 has 15 residues. Trimming stripped 4 bases from V and 2 bases from J, with 13 bases between. CDR3 nucleotide sequence: TGTGCCACCAGTGACCCCCGACTGGGACAAGAGACCCAGTACTTC. Encoded protein: CATSDPRLGQETQYF.

This clonotype was detected ten times or more. The rearrangement links TRBV7-9 to TRBJ2-5, with TRBD2 identical over 8 bases. The CDR3 extends over 16 amino acids. Per germline, CDR1 SEHNR and CDR2 FQNEAQ (reference sequence). The V and J ends lost 5 bases and 5 bases, in that order; junction bases with no gene match: 13. The CDR3 DNA sequence: TGTGCCAGCAGCGGGGGTTACAGACTAGCGTGGGAGACCCAGTACTTC. Protein: CASSGGYRLAWETQYF.

The chain employs TRBV6-1 and TRBJ1-2; TRBD1 might be the D (6 bases). Deletions cut 2 bases from V and 4 bases from J, with 8 bases between. Germline V gives CDR1 MNHNS, CDR2 SASEGT. The CDR3 runs to 13 residues. The CDR3 is CASSEMDSYGYTF. DNA for the CDR3: TGTGCCAGCAGTGAAATGGACAGCTATGGCTACACCTTC.

V usage is TRBV7-9 and J usage is TRBJ1-2, with 9 nucleotides matching TRBD1. The germline CDR1 and CDR2 sequences are SEHNR and FQNEAQ (reference sequence). The junction had 8 bases not matched to a gene; V was cut back by 5 bases and J by 1 base. This CDR3 is 16 amino acids long. The CDR3 nucleotides read TGTGCCAGCAGCCCCCCCCGGGACAGGGTTAACTATGGCTACACCTTC. It yields the protein CASSPPRDRVNYGYTF.

This clonotype was detected only a few times. One base away lies a much larger clone, so this may be a sequencing read error. The rearrangement uses TRBV18 and TRBJ2-3, with 7 bases that match TRBD2. This CDR3 is built from 16 residues. Germline V CDR1 and CDR2: KGHSH, LQKENI. The J segment lost 4 bases and the V segment lost 2 bases, leaving 9 bases of the junction unmatched. The CDR3 DNA sequence: TGTGCCAGCTCACCAGACTTGGGGAGGGGCCCAGATACGCAGTATTTT. It translates to CASSPDLGRGPDTQYF.

Note on this clonotype: An end of the junction differs from the germline gene, which may be a read error. The chain is built from TRBV19 and TRBJ2-1; D could derive from TRBD1 or TRBD2 (6 bases each). This CDR3 contains 15 residues. The germline CDR1 and CDR2 sequences are LNHDA and SQIVND (reference sequence). CDR3 in amino acids: CASTTQTGAHNGQFF. The CDR3 bases are TGTGCCAGTACCACCCAGACGGGGGCCCACAATGGGCAGTTCTTC.

CDR3 bases: TGCAGTGCTTCTAGGTTAGATACGCAGTATTTT. Translated: CSASRLDTQYF. The genes are TRBV20-1 and TRBJ2-3; D remains unclear. Germline CDR1 DFQATT, CDR2 SNEGSKA (reference sequence). CDR3 length: 11 residues. Deletions cut 5 bases from V and 5 bases from J, with 8 bases between.

The chain employs TRBV12-3 or TRBV12-4 and TRBJ1-2; D possibly corresponds to TRBD1 (5 bases). V lost 2 bases and J lost 5, with 15 bases in between. CDR3 length equals 15 residues. Here the CDR3 reads CASSLSGGTEYGYTF. CDR3 nucleotide sequence: TGTGCCAGCAGTTTATCTGGGGGGACGGAGTATGGCTACACCTTC.

The chain recombines TRBV11-2 with TRBJ2-4, with 7 positions matching TRBD2. This CDR3 is 17 amino acids long. V shed 5 bases and J 0 bases; nucleotides not matched to a gene: 10. Per germline, CDR1 SGHAT and CDR2 FQNNGV. The CDR3 sequence: CASSGRLAELAKNIQYF. Written as DNA, the CDR3 is TGTGCCAGCAGCGGAAGACTAGCCGAACTAGCCAAAAACATTCAGTACTTC.

In its sample, this clonotype was seen a few times. The chain combines TRBV5-1 with TRBJ2-5; maybe TRBD1 (5 bases). CDR1 and CDR2 from the germline V gene are SGHRS and YFSETQ. This CDR3 spans 15 amino acids. The germline V and J ends were trimmed by 1 base and 1 base, with 11 bases remaining between them. The CDR3 DNA reads TGCGCCAGCAGCTTGAGTCAGGGCCTCCAAGAGACCCAGTACTTC. This translates into CASSLSQGLQETQYF.

The chain combines TRBV20-1 with TRBJ1-6; no reliable D call. The CDR3 runs to 13 residues. Germline CDR1 and CDR2: DFQATT and SNEGSKA (reference sequence). V shed 0 bases and J shed 10 bases, with 10 bases lying between them. Here the CDR3 DNA reads TGCAGTGCTAGAGACCAACTTGGGTCACCCCTCCACTTT. It translates to CSARDQLGSPLHF.

This clonotype appeared a few times. This chain connects TRBV7-2 to TRBJ2-5; no reliable D call. Trimming shortened V by 5 bases and J by 0 bases, and 16 bases separated the two germline ends. Germline V gene lookup returns CDR1 SGHTA and CDR2 FQGNSA. The CDR3 is 16 residues long. CDR3 residues: CASSRSLVGNQETQYF. The CDR3 DNA reads TGTGCCAGCAGCCGTTCCCTCGTGGGGAACCAAGAGACCCAGTACTTC.

The genes are TRBV20-1 and TRBJ2-1, with 7 bases that match TRBD1. V was clipped by 4 bases and J by 7 bases; unmatched bases: 13. CDR1 is DFQATT, CDR2 SNEGSKA, per germline (reference sequence). The CDR3 is 15 residues long. CDR3 in DNA: TGCAGTGCTAAGTCCCAGGACAGGTTCAGGAATGAGCAGTTCTTC. The encoded protein is CSAKSQDRFRNEQFF.

The rearrangement uses TRBV29-1 and TRBJ2-3; the match to TRBD1 covers 7 bases. Trimming removed 2 bases from V and 4 bases from J; junction bases left unmatched: 3. This CDR3 is built from 13 residues. Germline values: CDR1 SQVTM, CDR2 ANQGSEA. CDR3 coding DNA: TGCAGCGTTGAAAAGACAGGGCCAGATACGCAGTATTTT. This encodes CSVEKTGPDTQYF.

V usage is TRBV6-2 or TRBV6-3 and J usage is TRBJ2-1, with D possibly being TRBD2 (6 bases). CDR1 is MNHEY and CDR2 is SVGEGT in the germline V gene. The CDR3 totals 14 residues. Trimming removed 6 bases from V and 3 bases from J, with 12 bases in between. The CDR3 here is CASSPGLFYNEQFF. For the CDR3, the DNA is TGTGCCAGCAGCCCGGGACTGTTCTACAATGAGCAGTTCTTC.

This rearrangement joins TRBV3-1 to TRBJ2-3; D possibly corresponds to TRBD2 (5 bases). The CDR3 is 14 amino acids. Germline CDR1 LGHDT, CDR2 YNNKEL (reference sequence). Trimming took off 3 bases at V and 4 bases at J, with 11 bases between the two ends. The CDR3 nucleotides are TGTGCCAGCAGCCAGGAGGCCCGCTCAGATACGCAGTATTTT. It translates to CASSQEARSDTQYF.

There are a few counts of this clonotype. The CDR3: CSAPIVTRGPKNIQYF. The CDR3 DNA follows: TGCAGTGCTCCGATAGTCACCCGGGGGCCCAAAAACATTCAGTACTTC. The chain recombines TRBV20-1 with TRBJ2-4; either TRBD1 or TRBD2 may fit D (6 bases each). The CDR3 contains 16 residues. V dropped 5 bases and J dropped 2 bases, with 19 bases sitting between them. Germline CDR1 is DFQATT and CDR2 is SNEGSKA (reference sequence).

This clonotype was counted between two and nine times. The chain combines TRBV12-3 or TRBV12-4 with TRBJ2-3; 11 bases agree with TRBD2. V dropped 7 bases and J dropped 2; count of bases not matched to a gene: 8. The CDR3 has 16 amino acids. CDR3 loop: CASTLLAGVTTDTQYF. The CDR3 DNA reads as TGTGCCAGCACCTTACTAGCGGGGGTTACCACAGATACGCAGTATTTT.

A few counts support this clonotype. The V gene is TRBV6-2 or TRBV6-3, the J gene TRBJ2-1; tentative D call: TRBD2 (7 bases). Germline lookup yields CDR1 MNHEY and CDR2 SVGEGT. The CDR3 has 14 residues. Trimming left V 10 bases short and J 2 bases short, with 15 bases between. The CDR3: CATHRGGTYNEQFF. The CDR3, as DNA: TGTGCCACCCATAGGGGGGGGACCTACAATGAGCAGTTCTTC.

The chain couples TRBV4-1 to TRBJ2-5; either TRBD1 or TRBD2 may supply D (5 bases each). The closer fit of TRBJ2-7 to the DNA end suggests the J call may be wrong. Germline V CDR1 and CDR2: MGHRA, YSYEKL. This CDR3 has 18 residues. The DNA of the CDR3 is TGCGCCAGCAGCCAAGGTCCATCCGGGGCCTACCAGGGATACGAGCAGTACTTC. Translated: CASSQGPSGAYQGYEQYF.